Listed below are T cell receptor beta chains from one sample, sequenced in a study of response to subunit inactivated influenza vaccine. TCRdb processed the RT-PCR reads anew with MiXCR; each CDR3 protein has one entry. This table holds hundreds of thousands of distinct CDR3 sequences, about 11% found once. The same data also went into a second study, on T cells expressing NK-cell markers.

The source was PBMCs from blood, collected on the day of vaccination. The receptors here all came from a man aged 50 or older who received an inactivated influenza vaccine. CDR3s include the opening cysteine and the closing phenylalanine or tryptophan. The D gene is left open where the match is weak. Clone size appears in some rows only: once, few, many, or a class for an expanded clone.

>many|TRBV12-3/TRBV12-4|TRBJ1-1|.
CASEGTIWEGPNTEAFF
TGTGCCAGCGAAGGGACAATCTGGGAAGGGCCTAACACTGAAGCTTTCTTT
>.|TRBV7-3|TRBJ2-3|.
CASSLPRPTQITDTQYF
TGTGCCAGCAGCTTACCTCGGCCGACTCAAATCACAGATACGCAGTATTTT
>few|TRBV15|TRBJ2-4|.
CATSRLTLDTGVKNIQYF
TGTGCCACCAGCAGACTGACCTTAGACACGGGGGTCAAAAACATTCAGTACTTC
>.|TRBV12-3/TRBV12-4|TRBJ2-3|.
CASSLPHGPSSTDTQYF
TGTGCCAGCAGTTTACCCCATGGTCCTTCTAGCACAGATACGCAGTATTTT
>few|TRBV27|TRBJ2-2|.
CASSWRSGTNTGELFF
TGTGCCAGCAGTTGGAGAAGCGGAACGAACACCGGGGAGCTGTTTTTT
>.|TRBV29-1|TRBJ2-1|.
CSVRDWENEQFF
TGCAGCGTCCGGGACTGGGAGAATGAGCAGTTCTTC
>.|TRBV12-3/TRBV12-4|TRBJ2-2|TRBD2
CASRKGTSGRTGELFF
TGTGCCAGCAGGAAGGGGACTAGCGGGAGAACCGGGGAGCTGTTTTTT
>.|TRBV18|TRBJ2-7|.
CASSPPGYPSYEQYF
TGTGCCAGCTCACCACCCGGGTACCCTTCCTACGAGCAGTACTTC
>.|TRBV7-9|TRBJ1-4|.
CASSPPGDPNEKLFF
TGTGCCAGCAGCCCACCAGGGGACCCAAATGAAAAACTGTTTTTT
>few|TRBV20-1|TRBJ2-1|TRBD2
CSARPTSGASYNEQFF
TGCAGTGCTAGGCCGACTAGCGGGGCCTCCTACAATGAGCAGTTCTTC
>.|TRBV6-2/TRBV6-3|TRBJ1-2|.
CASSLLYGYTF
TGTGCCAGCAGCTTACTCTATGGCTACACCTTC
>many|TRBV5-1|TRBJ2-5|TRBD2
CASSLRPSGETQYF
TGCGCCAGCAGCTTGAGACCTAGCGGAGAGACCCAGTACTTC
>few|TRBV30|TRBJ2-3|.
CAWSVGGGGDTQYF
TGTGCCTGGAGTGTTGGTGGGGGCGGGGATACGCAGTATTTT
>many|TRBV5-6|TRBJ2-3|.
CASSLGPESTDTQYF
TGTGCCAGCAGCCTGGGACCGGAGTCCACAGATACGCAGTATTTT
>few|TRBV25-1|TRBJ2-1|.
CASSELINPESYNEQFF
TGTGCCAGCAGTGAGCTGATAAACCCCGAGTCCTACAATGAGCAGTTCTTC
>.|TRBV5-1|TRBJ2-4|.
CASSLDSKNIQYF
TGCGCCAGCAGCTTAGACAGCAAAAACATTCAGTACTTC
>.|TRBV20-1|TRBJ1-4|.
CSAKRTNEKLFF
TGCAGTGCTAAGCGGACTAATGAAAAACTGTTTTTT
>.|TRBV4-2|TRBJ2-7|.
CASSQARSSYEQYF
TGTGCCAGCAGCCAAGCGCGGAGCTCCTACGAGCAGTACTTC
>few|TRBV12-3/TRBV12-4|TRBJ1-1|.
CASTWGGFEAFF
TGTGCCAGCACCTGGGGGGGCTTTGAAGCTTTCTTT
>few|TRBV10-3|TRBJ1-5|.
CAISESRDDQPQHF
TGTGCCATCAGTGAGTCGAGGGACGATCAGCCCCAGCATTTT